The 4 T cell receptor beta chains below come from one sample, sequenced in a study of blood T cell repertoires in COVID-19. Some clones are missing from TCRdb's copy, which holds only in-frame ones; the method was immunoSEQ multiplex PCR. The sample includes 400,000 to 450,000 clones, about nine tenths of them seen just once. Sequenced material: peripheral blood. Receptor source: a woman in her twenties or thirties with active or convalescent COVID-19.

The chain is built from TRBV7-9 and TRBJ1-2; weak D call: TRBD1 (5 bases). In germline, CDR1 is SEHNR, CDR2 FQNEAQ (reference sequence). The CDR3 runs 15 residues. Trimming pared 5 bases from V and 13 bases from J, leaving 26 bases between. The CDR3 region is CASSTTTWTPEVSTF. The DNA for the CDR3 is TGTGCCAGCAGCACAACGACCTGGACACCCGAAGTCTCCACCTTC.

The rearrangement uses TRBV3-1 (or the pseudogene TRBV3-2) and TRBJ2-2, with TRBD1 matching over 10 bases. J was trimmed by 6 bases and V by 1 base; bases with no gene match: 5. Germline CDR1 LGHDT, CDR2 YNNKEL (reference sequence). This CDR3 comprises 16 residues. The CDR3 protein is CASSQVGQGKAGELFF. CDR3 DNA: TGTGCCAGCAGCCAAGTGGGACAGGGGAAGGCCGGGGAGCTGTTTTTT.

The rearrangement links TRBV19 to TRBJ1-5; no firm D call. Germline lookup yields CDR1 LNHDA and CDR2 SQIVND (reference sequence). The CDR3 has 12 amino acids. V gave up 6 bases and J gave up 5 bases, with 8 bases separating them. The CDR3 loop is CASRGSDQPQHF. The DNA of the CDR3 is TGTGCCAGTAGGGGGAGTGATCAGCCCCAGCATTTT.

V is TRBV29-1 and J is TRBJ2-7; maybe TRBD1 (7 bases). Deletions cut 6 bases from V and 1 base from J, with 13 bases between. CDR3 length equals 13 residues. From germline, CDR1 is SQVTM and CDR2 ANQGSEA. The DNA of the CDR3 is TGCAGCGTCCTGACAGGGACTTCCTACGAGCAGTACTTC. Translated: CSVLTGTSYEQYF.